Listed below are T cell receptor beta chains from one sample, sequenced in a study of T cells in narcolepsy. Profiling relied on immunoSEQ multiplex PCR, and the TCRdb table lists in-frame clones only, not all of them. The sample carries some 32,000 clones, around four fifths recorded once. The sample consisted of CD45RA- memory CD4+ T cells from PBMCs. These receptors all stem from a human donor with narcolepsy. The CDR3 runs from the conserved cysteine through the conserved F or W.

j_call	v_call	cdr3_aa
TRBJ1-1	TRBV11-3	CASSLQGRTEAFF
TRBJ2-7	TRBV7-9	CASSLYLGAGGKDEQYF
TRBJ1-4	TRBV4-1	CASSRTVATNEKLFF
TRBJ2-7	TRBV10-3	CAIGRGADEQYF
TRBJ2-1	TRBV28	CASSFGGVAYNEQFF
TRBJ1-3	TRBV28	CASSLRDRHSNTIYF
TRBJ1-5	TRBV2	CASSVVSSRPQHF
TRBJ1-1	TRBV27	CASSLDPAGQAFF
TRBJ2-7	TRBV2	CASSASNYEQYF
TRBJ1-2	TRBV2	CASSEQITYTF
TRBJ1-2	TRBV19	CASSLNRGLVYGYTF
TRBJ1-3	TRBV14	CASSRGVLLSGNTIYF
TRBJ2-2	TRBV28	CASSFHDTTFGELFF
TRBJ1-4	TRBV2	CASSRQPTNEKLFF
TRBJ2-5	TRBV10-1	CASSPGRETQYF
TRBJ2-6	TRBV11-2	CASSLVRAGANVLTF
TRBJ2-3	TRBV5-1	CASSLAFSGQTDTQYF
TRBJ2-7	TRBV2	CASSEARRGKDYEQYF
TRBJ1-2	TRBV4-1	CASSQGPNEGYYGYTF
TRBJ1-3	TRBV5-6	CASSRPQGTGNTIYF
TRBJ2-3	TRBV2	CASTEGAVTDTQYF
TRBJ1-3	TRBV15	CATTPRGSGNTIYF
TRBJ1-1	TRBV5-1	CASRGAVMNTEAFF
TRBJ1-1	TRBV5-4	CASSFYDSNTEAFF
TRBJ2-5	TRBV5-1	CASSAGAPAETQYF
TRBJ2-1	TRBV27	CASTNADGRGTREQFF
TRBJ2-3	TRBV6-1	CASSEMRASVDTQYF
TRBJ1-1	TRBV19	CASSIGFLGGTEAFF
TRBJ1-2	TRBV6-5	CASSYSGRGNGYTF
TRBJ1-2	TRBV23-1	CASSPERQGDSYGYTF
TRBJ2-7	TRBV23-1	CASSQSLGRAVIYEQYF
TRBJ2-7	TRBV29-1	CSVGTSGYEQYF
TRBJ2-3	TRBV2	CASSKNRGTDTQYF
TRBJ2-3	TRBV2	CASNSWRRTDTQYF
TRBJ1-1	TRBV19	CASRTRPGQVVTEAFF
TRBJ1-2	TRBV10-2	CASSAPGQGSGGYTF
TRBJ2-1	TRBV19	CASSIRGLLADEQFF
TRBJ2-1	TRBV5-1	CASSPPADSYNEQFF
TRBJ2-1	TRBV27	CASSAGREYNEQFF
TRBJ1-1	TRBV9	CASSVRWGEAEAFF
TRBJ1-3	TRBV5-1	CASSLAQGSSGNTIYF
TRBJ1-3	TRBV6-5	CASSYAGSTGNTIYF
TRBJ1-1	TRBV18	CASSPLSIRGLGNTEAFF
TRBJ2-5	TRBV5-1	CASSFAGTAQETQYF
TRBJ1-6	TRBV6-5	CASSQPGRGSSPLHF
TRBJ1-2	TRBV6-1	CASSEVLWGYTF
TRBJ2-7	TRBV30	CAWSRIGGINEQYF
TRBJ1-5	TRBV19	CATAAAGWNQPQHF
TRBJ2-3	TRBV6-5	CASSYLGGDTQYF
TRBJ1-5	TRBV6-1	CAIRGSNQPQHF
TRBJ2-1	TRBV18	CASSPPTSGRFIEQFF
TRBJ1-6	TRBV28	CASSLRINSPLHF
TRBJ1-1	TRBV7-8	CASSLAEGVGTEAFF
TRBJ1-5	TRBV19	CASSSRTGVNQPQHF
TRBJ1-1	TRBV28	CASSPTGGNLNTEAFF
TRBJ2-5	TRBV5-1	CASSVNSGGGETQYF
-	TRBV7-9	CASSLAGRTYEQYF
TRBJ2-5	TRBV7-2	CASSLAGLALYETQYF
TRBJ1-5	TRBV28	CASSFRGTSNQPQHF
TRBJ1-2	TRBV6-1	CATALRDGYTF